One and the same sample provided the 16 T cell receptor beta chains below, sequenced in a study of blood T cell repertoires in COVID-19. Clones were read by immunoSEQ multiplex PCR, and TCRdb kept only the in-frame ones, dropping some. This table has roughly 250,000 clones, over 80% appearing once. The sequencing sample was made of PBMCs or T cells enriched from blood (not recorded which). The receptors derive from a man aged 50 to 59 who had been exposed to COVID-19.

The CDR3 coding sequence is TGTGCCAGCAGTTACAGGGGAAATTCACCCCTCCACTTT. This sequence encodes CASSYRGNSPLHF. The rearrangement uses TRBV6-5 and TRBJ1-6, with D tentatively TRBD1 (5 bases). Trimming took 2 bases from V and 7 from J, leaving 6 bases between them. The CDR3 is 13 amino acids. Germline V gives CDR1 MNHEY, CDR2 SVGAGI.

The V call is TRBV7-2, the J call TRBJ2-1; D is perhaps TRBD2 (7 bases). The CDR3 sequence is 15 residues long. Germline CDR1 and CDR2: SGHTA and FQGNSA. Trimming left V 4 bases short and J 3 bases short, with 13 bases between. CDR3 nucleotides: TGTGCCAGCAGCTGGGGCGGGGGCTTCTACAATGAGCAGTTCTTC. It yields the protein CASSWGGGFYNEQFF.

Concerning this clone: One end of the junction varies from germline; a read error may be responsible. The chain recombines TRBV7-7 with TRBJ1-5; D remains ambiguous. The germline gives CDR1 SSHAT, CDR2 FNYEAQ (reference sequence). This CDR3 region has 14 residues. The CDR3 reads CASTQTLGNQPQHF. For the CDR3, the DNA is TGTGCTAGCACACAGACCCTCGGAAATCAGCCCCAGCATTTT.

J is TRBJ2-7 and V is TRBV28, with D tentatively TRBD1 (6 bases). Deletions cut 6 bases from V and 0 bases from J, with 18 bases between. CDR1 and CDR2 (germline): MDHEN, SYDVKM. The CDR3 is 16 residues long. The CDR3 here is CASSSIGQQYSYEQYF. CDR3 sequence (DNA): TGTGCCAGCAGCTCCATAGGACAGCAATACTCCTACGAGCAGTACTTC.

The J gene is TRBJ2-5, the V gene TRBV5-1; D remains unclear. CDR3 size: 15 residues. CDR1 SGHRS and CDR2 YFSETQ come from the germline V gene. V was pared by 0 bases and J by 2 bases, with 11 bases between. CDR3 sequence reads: CASSLGSRVQETQYF. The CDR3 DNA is TGCGCCAGCAGCTTGGGGAGTCGGGTGCAAGAGACCCAGTACTTC.

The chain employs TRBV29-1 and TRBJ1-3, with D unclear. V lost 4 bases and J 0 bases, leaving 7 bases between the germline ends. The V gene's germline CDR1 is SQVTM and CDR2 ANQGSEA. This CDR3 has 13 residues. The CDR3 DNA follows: TGCAGCGTTGTCCCCGGCTCTGGAAACACCATATATTTT. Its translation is CSVVPGSGNTIYF.

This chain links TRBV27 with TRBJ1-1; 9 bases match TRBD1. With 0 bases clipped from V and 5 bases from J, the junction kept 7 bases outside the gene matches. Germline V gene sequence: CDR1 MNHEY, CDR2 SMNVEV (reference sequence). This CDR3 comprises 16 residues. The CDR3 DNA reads TGTGCCAGCAGTTTATCGCCGGGACAGGGTGGGACTGAAGCTTTCTTT. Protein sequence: CASSLSPGQGGTEAFF.

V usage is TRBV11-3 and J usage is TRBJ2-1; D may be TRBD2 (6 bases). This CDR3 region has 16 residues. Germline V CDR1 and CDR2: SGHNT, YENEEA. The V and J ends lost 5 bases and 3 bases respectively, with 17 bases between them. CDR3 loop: CASSPHGSGNYNEQFF. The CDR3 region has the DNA TGTGCCAGCAGCCCCCACGGTAGCGGTAACTACAATGAGCAGTTCTTC.

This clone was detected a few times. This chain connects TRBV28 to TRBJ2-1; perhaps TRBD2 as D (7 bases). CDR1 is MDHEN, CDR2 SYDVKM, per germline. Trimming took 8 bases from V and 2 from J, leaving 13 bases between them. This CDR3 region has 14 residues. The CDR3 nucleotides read TGTGCCAGCCTTCCCGGGGGGCCCTACAATGAGCAGTTCTTC. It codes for CASLPGGPYNEQFF.

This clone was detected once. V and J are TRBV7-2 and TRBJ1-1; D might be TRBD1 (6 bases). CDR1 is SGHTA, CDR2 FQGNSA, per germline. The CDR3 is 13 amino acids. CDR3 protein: CAAGGAANTEAFF. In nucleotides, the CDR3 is TGTGCGGCCGGGGGGGCTGCGAACACTGAAGCTTTCTTT.

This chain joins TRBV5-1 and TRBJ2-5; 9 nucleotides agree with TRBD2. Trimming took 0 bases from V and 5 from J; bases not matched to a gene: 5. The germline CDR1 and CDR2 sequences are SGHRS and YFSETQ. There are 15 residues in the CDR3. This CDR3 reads CASSLASGRTETQYF. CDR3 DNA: TGCGCCAGCAGCTTGGCCAGCGGGAGGACGGAGACCCAGTACTTC.

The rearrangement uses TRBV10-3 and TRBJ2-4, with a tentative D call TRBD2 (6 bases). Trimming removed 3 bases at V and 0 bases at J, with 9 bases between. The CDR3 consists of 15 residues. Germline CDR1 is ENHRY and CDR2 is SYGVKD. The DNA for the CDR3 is TGTGCCATCAGTGAAGGCGGGGCAGCCAAAAACATTCAGTACTTC. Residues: CAISEGGAAKNIQYF.

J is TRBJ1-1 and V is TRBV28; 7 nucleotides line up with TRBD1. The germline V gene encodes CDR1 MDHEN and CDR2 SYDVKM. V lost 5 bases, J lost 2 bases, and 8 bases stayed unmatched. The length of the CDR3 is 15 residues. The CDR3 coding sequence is TGTGCCAGCAGTCCTCCAGGGGGACCTAACACTGAAGCTTTCTTT. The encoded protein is CASSPPGGPNTEAFF.

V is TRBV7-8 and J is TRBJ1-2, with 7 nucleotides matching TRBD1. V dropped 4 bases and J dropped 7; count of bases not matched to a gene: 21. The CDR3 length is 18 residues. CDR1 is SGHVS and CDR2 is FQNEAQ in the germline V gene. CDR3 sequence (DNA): TGTGCCAGCAGCTCCAATTATGGGGCCTCTTTAGGGGGCCGTGGCTACACCTTC. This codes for CASSSNYGASLGGRGYTF.

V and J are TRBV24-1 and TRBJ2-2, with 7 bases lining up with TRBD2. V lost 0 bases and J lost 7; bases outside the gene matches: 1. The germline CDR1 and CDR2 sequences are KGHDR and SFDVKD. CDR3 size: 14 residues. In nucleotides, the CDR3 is TGTGCCACCAGTGATTTGGCTAGCGGCGGGGAGCTGTTTTTT. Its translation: CATSDLASGGELFF.

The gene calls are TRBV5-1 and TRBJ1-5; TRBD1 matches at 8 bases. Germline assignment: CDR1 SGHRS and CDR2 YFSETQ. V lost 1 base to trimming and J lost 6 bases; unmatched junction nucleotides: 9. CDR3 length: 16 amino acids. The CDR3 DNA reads TGCGCCAGCAGCTTGCTCCCCAGGGGGCCTAGTCAGCCCCAGCATTTT. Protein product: CASSLLPRGPSQPQHF.